Listed here are 18 T cell receptor beta chains from one sample, sequenced in a study of breast tumors, draining lymph nodes, adjacent tissues. From the multiplex PCR reads, TCRdb called clonotypes with MiXCR, one entry per CDR3 protein. The repertoire holds approximately 28,000 distinct CDR3 sequences, with roughly 63% as singletons. Sequencing was done on a sample of breast tumor tissue. All receptors come from a female donor with breast cancer. Some clones in this sample may be carry-over from other donors' samples.

On this clonotype: The germline gene is not matched at one end of the junction; a read error may be the cause. The chain couples TRBV11-2 to TRBJ2-1; no clear D. The germline V gene encodes CDR1 SGHAT and CDR2 FQNNGV. The CDR3 runs to 13 residues. Here the CDR3 reads CVSMDRSYNEQLF. The CDR3 DNA reads as TGTGTCAGCATGGACCGCTCCTACAATGAGCAGCTCTTC.

The sample holds many counts of this clonotype. A much larger clone differs by one base, so this may be a read error. The J gene is TRBJ1-2, the V gene TRBV6-5; no reliable D call. From germline, CDR1 is MNHEY and CDR2 SVGAGI. Between the trimmed V and J ends, which lost 5 bases and 1 base, there was a span of 8 bases. This CDR3 spans 13 amino acids. The CDR3 DNA is TGTGCCAGCAGTCACACGGGTAACTATGGCTACACCTTC. It specifies CASSHTGNYGYTF.

This clonotype has at least ten counts. The chain uses TRBV27 and TRBJ2-4; 10 nucleotides align to TRBD1. The trim removed 0 bases at V and 0 bases at J, leaving 5 bases unmatched. CDR3 length: 18 amino acids. Germline-derived CDR1 and CDR2 are MNHEY and SMNVEV (reference sequence). The CDR3 reads CASSLSGQGILAKNIQYF. The DNA of the CDR3 is TGTGCCAGCAGTTTATCGGGACAGGGGATACTAGCCAAAAACATTCAGTACTTC.

The chain combines TRBV7-9 with TRBJ1-2, with D possibly being TRBD1 (6 bases). CDR1 is SEHNR and CDR2 is FQNEAQ in the germline V gene (reference sequence). CDR3 length: 18 residues. V lost 3 bases, J lost 4 bases, and 24 bases lay in between. The CDR3: CASSLGPGPGQFIYGYTF. The CDR3 coding sequence is TGTGCCAGCAGCTTGGGTCCGGGTCCAGGACAGTTTATCTATGGCTACACCTTC. Together with reference TRBV7-9 and TRBJ1-2, the CDR3 gives the full variable domain: DTGVSQNPRHKITKRGQNVTFRCDPISEHNRLYWYRQTLGQGPEFLTYFQNEAQLEKSRLLSDRFSAERPKGSFSTLEIQRTEQGDSAMYLCASSLGPGPGQFIYGYTFGSGTRLTVV.

The chain is built from TRBV7-2 and TRBJ2-1; D is uncertain. Trimming took off 8 bases at V and 5 bases at J, with 10 bases between the two ends. Germline V lookup: CDR1 SGHTA, CDR2 FQGNSA. CDR3 length: 12 residues. The CDR3 nucleotides are TGTGCCAGCTCTCACCCCGACAATGAGCAGTTCTTC. Protein product: CASSHPDNEQFF. The variable domain in full, completed from reference TRBV7-2 and TRBJ2-1, reads GAGVSQSPSNKVTEKGKDVELRCDPISGHTALYWYRQSLGQGLEFLIYFQGNSAPDKSGLPSDRFSAERTGGSVSTLTIQRTQQEDSAVYLCASSHPDNEQFFGPGTRLTVL.

A few counts support this clonotype. The rearrangement uses TRBV4-1 and TRBJ1-2; D gene ambiguous. Germline lookup yields CDR1 MGHRA and CDR2 YSYEKL. CDR3 length equals 17 residues. The V and J ends lost 1 base and 0 bases respectively, with 15 bases between them. CDR3: CASSQAVRERANYGYTF. In nucleotides, the CDR3 is TGCGCCAGCAGCCAAGCTGTTCGGGAGCGAGCTAACTATGGCTACACCTTC.

This clonotype rates as medium-sized. The genes are TRBV9 and TRBJ2-2; D gene unclear. V dropped 0 bases and J dropped 3 bases, with 9 bases sitting between them. Germline V gene sequence: CDR1 SGDLS, CDR2 YYNGEE. This CDR3 comprises 15 residues. In nucleotides, the CDR3 is TGTGCCAGCAGCGTAGAGGGTTCGCACACCGGGGAGCTGTTTTTT. Its translation: CASSVEGSHTGELFF.

This clonotype was seen repeatedly, ten times or more. The chain employs TRBV9 and TRBJ1-2, with D perhaps TRBD1 (5 bases). The length of the CDR3 is 14 residues. CDR1 SGDLS and CDR2 YYNGEE come from the germline V gene. V gave up 0 bases and J gave up 8 bases, with 14 bases separating them. The CDR3 here is CASSVDGRAHGYTF. DNA for the CDR3: TGTGCCAGCAGCGTAGATGGCAGGGCGCACGGCTACACCTTC.

In nucleotides, the CDR3 is TGCAGCGTCGGACTAGCGGAGACCCAGTACTTC. Encoded protein: CSVGLAETQYF. The chain employs TRBV29-1 and TRBJ2-5; 9 positions match TRBD2. This CDR3 comprises 11 residues. V was pared by 6 bases and J by 5 bases, with 1 base of the junction left unmatched. CDR1 is SQVTM and CDR2 is ANQGSEA in the germline V gene.

This clonotype was counted a few times. The chain recombines TRBV20-1 with TRBJ2-1; TRBD2 aligns across 14 bases. The V gene end was trimmed by 6 bases and the J gene end by 6 bases; junction bases not matched to a gene: 1. The germline gives CDR1 DFQATT, CDR2 SNEGSKA (reference sequence). This CDR3 is 13 amino acids long. CDR3 sequence (DNA): TGCAGTGCGACTAGCGGGAGGGCCAATGAGCAGTTCTTC. This codes for CSATSGRANEQFF.

The gene calls are TRBV7-3 and TRBJ2-7; the D gene is possibly TRBD1 (5 bases). Looked up from germline, CDR1 is SGHTA and CDR2 is FQGTGA. The CDR3 loop spans 15 amino acids. V was cut by 2 bases and J by 0 bases, with 11 bases left in between. The CDR3 protein is CASSLAPGSSYEQYF. The CDR3 DNA sequence: TGTGCCAGCAGCTTAGCCCCAGGGTCCTCCTACGAGCAGTACTTC.

This clonotype turned up a few times. The J gene is TRBJ1-6, the V gene TRBV7-3; D unresolved. The ends were cut back, 0 bases at V and 9 bases at J, with 6 bases in the middle. This CDR3 spans 13 amino acids. Germline CDR1 SGHTA, CDR2 FQGTGA. CDR3 loop: CASSLTVGSPLHF. CDR3 sequence (DNA): TGTGCCAGCAGCTTAACGGTCGGTTCACCCCTCCACTTT.

This clonotype counts as medium-sized. The chain has TRBV6-2 or TRBV6-3 and TRBJ1-3, with D maybe TRBD1 (5 bases). Germline CDR1 and CDR2: MNHEY and SVGEGT. V gave up 2 bases and J gave up 2 bases, with 7 bases separating them. The CDR3 runs 14 residues. CDR3 in DNA: TGTGCCAGCAGTTACGGAGGGGCTGGAAACACCATATATTTT. It translates to CASSYGGAGNTIYF.

V and J are TRBV19 and TRBJ1-5, with a weak D call TRBD1 (5 bases). The CDR3 is 15 residues long. Germline assignment: CDR1 LNHDA and CDR2 SQIVND (reference sequence). V lost 7 bases, J lost 4 bases, and 17 bases lay in between. Written as DNA, the CDR3 is TGTGCCAGTACCCGGCGTGGGGACGGAAATCAGCCCCAGCATTTT. It is translated as CASTRRGDGNQPQHF.

This rearrangement joins TRBV15 to TRBJ2-1, with TRBD2 matching over 9 bases. V shed 2 bases, J shed 5 bases, and the junction held 19 bases outside the gene matches. The CDR3 has 20 residues. CDR1 is LNHNV, CDR2 YYDKDF, per germline (reference sequence). The CDR3 sequence is CATSRMGTSSSRVSDNEQFF. The DNA of the CDR3 is TGTGCCACCAGCAGAATGGGGACTAGCAGTAGCAGGGTATCGGACAATGAGCAGTTCTTC.

The V call is TRBV19, the J call TRBJ2-1; 9 nucleotides align to TRBD2. J gave up 4 bases and V 3 bases, and 13 bases lay outside the gene matches. This CDR3 is 18 amino acids long. The germline CDR1 and CDR2 sequences are LNHDA and SQIVND (reference sequence). In DNA form, the CDR3 reads TGTGCCAGTAGTATCGCTAGCGGGATCACTACTTTATACAATGAGCAGTTCTTC. It is translated as CASSIASGITTLYNEQFF.

The chain links TRBV15 to TRBJ1-4; TRBD1 aligns across 8 bases. Germline-derived CDR1 and CDR2 are LNHNV and YYDKDF (reference sequence). V lost 3 bases, J lost 9 bases, and 9 bases stayed unmatched. CDR3 length: 15 residues. CDR3 nucleotide sequence: TGTGCCACCAGCAGGGAGCAGGGGGCTACTCAAAAACTGTTTTTT. It is translated as CATSREQGATQKLFF.

Relative to its sample, this clonotype is medium-sized. The chain joins TRBV10-3 to TRBJ2-7; perhaps TRBD2 as D (6 bases). Germline assignment: CDR1 ENHRY and CDR2 SYGVKD. Trimming took 2 bases from V and 5 from J, leaving 13 bases between them. The CDR3 has 14 amino acids. DNA for the CDR3: TGTGCCATCAGTGAGGGAGGGGCGCGTGACGAGCAGTACTTC. Its translation is CAISEGGARDEQYF.